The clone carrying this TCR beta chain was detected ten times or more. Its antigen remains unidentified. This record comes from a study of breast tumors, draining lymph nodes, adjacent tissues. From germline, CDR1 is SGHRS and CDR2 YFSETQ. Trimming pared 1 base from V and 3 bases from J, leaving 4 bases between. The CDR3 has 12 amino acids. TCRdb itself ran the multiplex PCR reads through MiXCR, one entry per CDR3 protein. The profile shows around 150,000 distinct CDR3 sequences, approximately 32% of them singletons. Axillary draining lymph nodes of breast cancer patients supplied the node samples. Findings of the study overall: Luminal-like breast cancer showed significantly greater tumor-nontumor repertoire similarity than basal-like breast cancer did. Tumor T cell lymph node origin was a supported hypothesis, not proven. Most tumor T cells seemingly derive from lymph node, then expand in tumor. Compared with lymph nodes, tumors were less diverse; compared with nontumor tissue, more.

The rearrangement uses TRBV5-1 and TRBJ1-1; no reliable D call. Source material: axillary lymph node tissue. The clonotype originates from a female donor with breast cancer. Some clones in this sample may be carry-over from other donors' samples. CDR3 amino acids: CASSLSDTEAFF. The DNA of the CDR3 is TGCGCCAGCAGCTTGTCGGACACTGAAGCTTTCTTT.